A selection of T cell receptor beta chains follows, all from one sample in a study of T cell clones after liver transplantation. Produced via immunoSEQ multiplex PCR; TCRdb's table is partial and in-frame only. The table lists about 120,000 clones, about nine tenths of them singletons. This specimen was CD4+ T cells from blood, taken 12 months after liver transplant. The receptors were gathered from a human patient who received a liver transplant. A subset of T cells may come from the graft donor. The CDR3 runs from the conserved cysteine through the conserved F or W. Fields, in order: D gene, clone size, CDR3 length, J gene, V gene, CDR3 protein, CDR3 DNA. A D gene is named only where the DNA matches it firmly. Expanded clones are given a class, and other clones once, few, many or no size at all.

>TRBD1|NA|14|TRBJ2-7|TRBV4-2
CASSKGGALNEQYF
TGTGCCAGCAGCAAAGGGGGCGCTTTGAACGAGCAGTACTTC
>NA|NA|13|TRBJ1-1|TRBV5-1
CASSEGGHTEAFF
TGCGCCAGCAGCGAAGGCGGGCATACTGAAGCTTTCTTT
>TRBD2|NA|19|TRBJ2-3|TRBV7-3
CASSLTGPVASGRVDTQYF
TGTGCCAGCAGCTTAACGGGCCCCGTAGCAAGCGGGAGGGTAGATACGCAGTATTTT
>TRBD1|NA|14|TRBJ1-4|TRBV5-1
CASSPRTGNEKLFF
TGCGCCAGCAGCCCGAGGACAGGGAATGAAAAACTGTTTTTT
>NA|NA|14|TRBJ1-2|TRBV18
CASSPVKEAYGYTF
TGTGCCAGCTCACCAGTGAAGGAAGCCTATGGCTACACCTTC
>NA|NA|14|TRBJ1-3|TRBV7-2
CASTIAGAGNTIYF
TGTGCCAGCACCATCGCAGGGGCTGGAAACACCATATATTTT
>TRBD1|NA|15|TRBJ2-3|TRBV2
CASSLRDRGTDTQYF
TGTGCCAGCAGTCTCCGGGACAGGGGCACAGATACGCAGTATTTT
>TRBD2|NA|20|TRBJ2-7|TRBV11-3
CASSLDGLAGPSQSYYEQYF
TGTGCCAGCAGCTTAGACGGACTAGCGGGACCGTCCCAAAGCTACTACGAGCAGTACTTC
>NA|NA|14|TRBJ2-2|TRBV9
CASSVSANTGELFF
TGTGCCAGCAGCGTATCAGCGAACACCGGGGAGCTGTTTTTT
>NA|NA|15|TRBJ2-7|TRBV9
CASSVAASGGGEQYF
TGTGCCAGCAGCGTAGCGGCTAGCGGAGGGGGGGAGCAGTACTTC
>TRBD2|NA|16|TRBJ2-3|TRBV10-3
CAISVLAGTSTDTQYF
TGTGCCATCAGTGTCCTAGCGGGGACCAGCACAGATACGCAGTATTTT
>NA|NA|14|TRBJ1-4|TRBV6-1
CASRTQVLQEKLFF
TGTGCCAGCAGGACACAGGTATTACAGGAAAAACTGTTTTTT
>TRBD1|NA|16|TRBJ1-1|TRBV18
CASSPQTGGAGAEAFF
TGTGCCAGCTCACCACAAACAGGGGGGGCTGGTGCTGAAGCTTTCTTT
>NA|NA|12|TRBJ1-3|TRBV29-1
CSVESDGNTIYF
TGCAGCGTTGAGTCCGATGGAAACACCATATATTTT
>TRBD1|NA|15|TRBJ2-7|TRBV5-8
CASSRSGTVSYEQYF
TGTGCCAGCAGCCGCTCCGGGACAGTCTCCTACGAGCAGTACTTC
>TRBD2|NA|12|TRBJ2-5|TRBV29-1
CSGGGKQETQYF
TGCAGCGGGGGGGGAAAACAAGAGACCCAGTACTTC
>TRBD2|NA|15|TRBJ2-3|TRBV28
CASSSSSGSTDTQYF
TGTGCCAGCAGTTCCTCTAGCGGCAGCACAGATACGCAGTATTTT
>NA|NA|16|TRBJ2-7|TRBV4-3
CASSQDRATTNYEQYF
TGCGCCAGCAGCCAAGATAGGGCAACGACTAATTACGAGCAGTACTTC
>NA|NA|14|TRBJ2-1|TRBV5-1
CASSIRQNSNEQFF
TGCGCCAGCAGCATAAGACAGAATAGTAATGAGCAGTTCTTC
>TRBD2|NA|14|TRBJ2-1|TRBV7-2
CASSLGLAGVGQFF
TGTGCCAGCAGCTTAGGACTAGCGGGAGTAGGGCAGTTCTTC
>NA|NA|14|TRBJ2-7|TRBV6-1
CASIRTGRGSEQYF
TGTGCCAGCATCAGGACAGGGAGGGGTTCCGAGCAGTACTTC
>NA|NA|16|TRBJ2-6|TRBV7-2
CASSPQGVTGANVLTF
TGTGCCAGCAGCCCACAGGGTGTCACTGGGGCCAACGTCCTGACTTTC
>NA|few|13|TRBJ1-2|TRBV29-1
CSVERPHGYGYTF
TGCAGCGTTGAACGCCCGCATGGGTATGGCTACACCTTC
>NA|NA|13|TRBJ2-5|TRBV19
CASSGSRSETQYF
TGTGCCAGTAGTGGTTCGAGGTCGGAGACCCAGTACTTC
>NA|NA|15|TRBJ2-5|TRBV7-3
CASSLGSARAETQYF
TGTGCCAGCAGCTTAGGGAGTGCGAGGGCGGAGACCCAGTACTTC
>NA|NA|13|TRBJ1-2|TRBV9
CASSVGNDGHYTF
TGTGCCAGCAGCGTAGGGAATGACGGGCACTACACCTTC
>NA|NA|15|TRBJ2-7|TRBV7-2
CASSVTGTDPYEQYF
TGTGCCAGCAGCGTTACCGGGACGGACCCCTACGAGCAGTACTTC
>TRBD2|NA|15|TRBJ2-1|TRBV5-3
CARSPSGRAYNEQFF
TGTGCCAGAAGCCCAAGCGGGAGGGCCTACAATGAGCAGTTCTTC
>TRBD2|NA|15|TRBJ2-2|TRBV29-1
CSVHPPAGAAGELFF
TGCAGCGTTCATCCCCCCGCGGGAGCTGCCGGGGAGCTGTTTTTT
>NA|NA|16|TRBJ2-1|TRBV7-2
CASSLTGRSSYNEQFF
TGTGCCAGCAGCTTAACAGGGCGAAGCTCCTACAATGAGCAGTTCTTC
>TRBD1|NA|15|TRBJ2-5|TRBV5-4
CASSLYGQGGETQYF
TGTGCCAGCAGCTTGTACGGACAGGGGGGAGAGACCCAGTACTTC
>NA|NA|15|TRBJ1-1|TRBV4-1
CASSHGQGPNTEAFF
TGCGCCAGCAGCCATGGCCAAGGACCGAACACTGAAGCTTTCTTT
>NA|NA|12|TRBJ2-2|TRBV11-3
CASSLEVGELFF
TGTGCCAGCAGCTTAGAGGTCGGGGAGCTGTTTTTT
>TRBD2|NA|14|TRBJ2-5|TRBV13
CASERWAGGGTQYF
TGTGCCAGCGAACGCTGGGCGGGAGGGGGGACCCAGTACTTC
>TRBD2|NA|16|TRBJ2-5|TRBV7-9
CASSGGLAGEGETQYF
TGTGCCAGCAGCGGCGGGCTAGCGGGAGAGGGAGAGACCCAGTACTTC
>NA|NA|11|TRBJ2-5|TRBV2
CASTKQETQYF
TGTGCCAGCACAAAACAAGAGACCCAGTACTTC
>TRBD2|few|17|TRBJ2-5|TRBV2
CASTKIGLAGGQETQYF
TGTGCCAGCACCAAAATAGGACTAGCGGGAGGGCAAGAGACCCAGTACTTC
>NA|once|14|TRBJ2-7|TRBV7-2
CASSLVAPLGEQYF
TGTGCCAGCAGCTTAGTTGCTCCGCTGGGCGAGCAGTACTTC
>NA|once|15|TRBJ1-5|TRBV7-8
CASSKQGPSNQPQHF
TGTGCCAGCTCGAAACAGGGTCCAAGCAATCAGCCCCAGCATTTT
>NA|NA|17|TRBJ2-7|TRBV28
CASSLMNRGGRRYEQYF
TGTGCCAGCAGTTTAATGAACCGTGGCGGCCGCCGTTATGAGCAGTACTTC
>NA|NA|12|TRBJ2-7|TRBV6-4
CASSDSYDEQYF
TGTGCCAGCAGTGACTCTTATGACGAGCAGTACTTC
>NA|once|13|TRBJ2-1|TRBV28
CASGTGPYNEQFF
TGTGCCAGCGGGACTGGACCCTACAATGAGCAGTTCTTC
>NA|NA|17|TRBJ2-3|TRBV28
CASRRRLGRGGTDTQYF
TGTGCCAGCAGGCGCAGGCTAGGCAGAGGAGGCACAGATACGCAGTATTTT
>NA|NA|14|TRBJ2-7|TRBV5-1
CASSLEGAMYEQYF
TGCGCCAGCAGCTTGGAAGGGGCTATGTACGAGCAGTACTTC
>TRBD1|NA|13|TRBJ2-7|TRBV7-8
CATSRGLRYEQYF
TGTGCCACTTCCAGGGGGCTGAGGTACGAGCAGTACTTC
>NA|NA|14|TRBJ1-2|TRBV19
CASSSTRALYGYTF
TGTGCCAGTAGTAGCACCCGAGCTCTCTATGGCTACACCTTC
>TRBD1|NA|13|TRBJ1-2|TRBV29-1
CSVEGQGAGGYTF
TGCAGCGTTGAGGGACAGGGGGCCGGGGGCTACACCTTC
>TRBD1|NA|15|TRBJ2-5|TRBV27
CASSILTGPQETQYF
TGTGCCAGCAGTATCTTGACAGGGCCCCAAGAGACCCAGTACTTC
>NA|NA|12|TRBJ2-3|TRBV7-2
CASSPVTDTQYF
TGTGCCAGCAGCCCGGTCACAGATACGCAGTATTTT
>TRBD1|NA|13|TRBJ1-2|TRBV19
CASRTGGVGGYTF
TGTGCCAGTAGGACAGGGGGAGTAGGTGGCTACACCTTC
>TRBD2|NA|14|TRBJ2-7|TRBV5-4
CASSLGGGSYEQYF
TGTGCCAGCAGCTTGGGGGGCGGGAGCTACGAGCAGTACTTC
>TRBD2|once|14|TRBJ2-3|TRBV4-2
CASSQGLAGVSQYF
TGTGCCAGCAGCCAAGGACTAGCGGGGGTATCGCAGTATTTT
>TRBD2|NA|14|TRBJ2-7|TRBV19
CASSVGTSFYEQYF
TGTGCCAGTAGTGTCGGGACTAGTTTCTACGAGCAGTACTTC
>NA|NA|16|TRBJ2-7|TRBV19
CASSGVGRDGGYEQYF
TGTGCCAGTAGCGGAGTAGGCAGGGACGGCGGCTACGAGCAGTACTTC